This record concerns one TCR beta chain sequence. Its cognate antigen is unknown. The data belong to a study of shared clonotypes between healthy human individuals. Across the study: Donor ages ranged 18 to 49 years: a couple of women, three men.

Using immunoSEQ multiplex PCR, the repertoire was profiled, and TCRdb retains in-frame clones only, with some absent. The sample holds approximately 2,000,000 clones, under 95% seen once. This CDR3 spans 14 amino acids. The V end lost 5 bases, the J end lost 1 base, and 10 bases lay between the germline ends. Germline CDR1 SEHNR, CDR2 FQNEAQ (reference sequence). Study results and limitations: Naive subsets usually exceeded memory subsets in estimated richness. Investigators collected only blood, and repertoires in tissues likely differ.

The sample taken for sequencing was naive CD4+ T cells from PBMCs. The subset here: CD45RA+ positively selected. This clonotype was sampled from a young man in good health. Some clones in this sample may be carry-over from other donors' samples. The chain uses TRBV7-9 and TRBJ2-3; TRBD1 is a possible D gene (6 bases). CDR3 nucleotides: TGTGCCAGCAGCCGTTGGACAGGCACAGATACGCAGTATTTT. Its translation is CASSRWTGTDTQYF.